Each of the 32 T cell receptor beta chains below was sequenced from the same sample in a study of OX40 agonist ivuxolimab in advanced cancers. The repertoire was sequenced with immunoSEQ multiplex PCR; TCRdb's copy has only in-frame clones and lacks some. The data contain roughly 8,000 clones, approximately 79% of them seen just once; the ten biggest clones take up 35% to 40%. Sequenced here: CD4+ or CD8+ T cells sorted from blood, sampled in a trial of the OX40 agonist ivuxolimab. These receptors all come from an adult with an advanced solid tumor such as melanoma, head and neck, liver or kidney cancer.

The J gene is TRBJ2-7, the V gene TRBV27; D is possibly TRBD1 or TRBD2 (5 bases each). Per germline, CDR1 MNHEY and CDR2 SMNVEV (reference sequence). The CDR3 spans 12 residues. V was shortened by 10 bases and J by 2 bases, with 12 bases between the two germline ends. Written as DNA, the CDR3 is TGTGCCACCAGGGCCGGGGCCTACGAGCAGTACTTC. Residues: CATRAGAYEQYF.

This sequence joins TRBV6-5 and TRBJ2-7, with 7 bases aligning to TRBD1. Unmatched junction bases numbered 7, after V lost 6 bases and J lost 5 bases. CDR3 length: 13 residues. CDR1 and CDR2 (germline): MNHEY, SVGAGI. DNA of the CDR3: TGTGCCAGCAGCCTCGGACAGGTGGACGAGCAGTACTTC. Translating it yields CASSLGQVDEQYF.

By frequency in the sample, this clone is hyperexpanded. V gene TRBV7-9 combines with J gene TRBJ1-1; D uncertain. V dropped 5 bases and J dropped 5 bases, with 6 bases sitting between them. The CDR3 extends over 11 amino acids. The germline gives CDR1 SEHNR, CDR2 FQNEAQ (reference sequence). CDR3 nucleotide sequence: TGTGCCAGCAGCCTGGGTACTGAAGCTTTCTTT. Its protein is CASSLGTEAFF.

To note about this clone: Germline and junction disagree at one end, which may indicate a read error. The chain recombines TRBV6-6 with TRBJ1-4; D is possibly TRBD1 (6 bases). The germline V gene has CDR1 MNHNY and CDR2 SVGAGI (reference sequence). This CDR3 region has 14 residues. The DNA of the CDR3 is TGTGCCAGCACTTACGACAGGATGAATGAAAAACTGTTTTTT. It yields the protein CASTYDRMNEKLFF.

The rearrangement joins TRBV7-2 to TRBJ1-4; unclear D gene. This CDR3 is 14 amino acids long. CDR1 and CDR2 (germline): SGHTA, FQGNSA. Deletions cut 5 bases from V and 7 bases from J, with 14 bases between. This chain's CDR3 is CASSPGLLGEKLFF. The CDR3 nucleotides are TGTGCCAGCAGCCCCGGCCTATTGGGTGAAAAACTGTTTTTT.

V usage is TRBV5-6 and J usage is TRBJ1-6, with D unresolved. The V end lost 0 bases, the J end lost 5 bases, and 6 bases lay between the germline ends. CDR3 length: 14 residues. Germline CDR1 reads SGHDT; CDR2 reads YYEEEE. Here the CDR3 reads CASSLVSDNSPLHF. CDR3 nucleotide sequence: TGTGCCAGCAGCTTGGTATCGGATAATTCACCCCTCCACTTT. Drawing the rest from reference TRBV5-6 and TRBJ1-6, the complete variable domain is DAGVTQSPTHLIKTRGQQVTLRCSPKSGHDTVSWYQQALGQGPQFIFQYYEEEERQRGNFPDRFSGHQFPNYSSELNVNALLLGDSALYLCASSLVSDNSPLHFGNGTRLTVT.

The table lists this clone with a few counts. V is TRBV11-3 and J is TRBJ2-1; TRBD2 matches 7 bases. Unmatched junction bases numbered 7, after V lost 3 bases and J lost 5 bases. Germline CDR1 is SGHNT and CDR2 is YENEEA. The CDR3 length is 15 residues. CDR3 coding DNA: TGTGCCAGCAGCTTCCGAGGGACTATCAACAATGAGCAGTTCTTC. Protein product: CASSFRGTINNEQFF.

The chain joins TRBV10-3 to TRBJ1-2; 8 bases map to TRBD1. The CDR3 is 15 residues long. The ends lost 5 bases at V and 8 bases at J; junction bases unmatched: 13. CDR1 and CDR2 (germline): ENHRY, SYGVKD. The CDR3 region is CAISPADRGRSGYTF. CDR3 nucleotide sequence: TGTGCCATCAGTCCCGCCGACAGGGGAAGGTCGGGCTACACCTTC.

The chain couples TRBV5-1 to TRBJ2-3; 9 bases are a match to TRBD2. In germline, CDR1 is SGHRS, CDR2 YFSETQ. V was clipped by 0 bases and J by 3 bases; unmatched bases: 11. The CDR3 covers 18 residues. CDR3 DNA sequence: TGCGCCAGCAGCTTGGAAGGCGGACTAGCGCCCGTGACAGATACGCAGTATTTT. Translating it yields CASSLEGGLAPVTDTQYF.

The chain uses TRBV7-6 and TRBJ2-7; D is ambiguous. The germline CDR1 and CDR2 sequences are SGHVS and FNYEAQ. V was shortened by 4 bases and J by 3 bases, with 13 bases between the two germline ends. The CDR3 sequence is 14 residues long. The CDR3 spells CASSSRQDLYEQYF. The CDR3 DNA is TGTGCCAGCAGCTCCCGACAAGACCTCTACGAGCAGTACTTC.

This clone was counted a single time. The V call is TRBV19, the J call TRBJ2-7; 8 bases are shared with TRBD1. The CDR3 has 15 residues. The V and J ends lost 4 bases and 2 bases, in that order; junction bases with no gene match: 7. CDR1 is LNHDA, CDR2 SQIVND, per germline (reference sequence). CDR3 DNA: TGTGCCAGTAGTACCCGGACAGGGAGGCCCTACGAGCAGTACTTC. Amino acid sequence: CASSTRTGRPYEQYF.

Only one count was recorded for this clone. The J gene is TRBJ1-3, the V gene TRBV19, with unresolved D. Germline loops: CDR1 LNHDA, CDR2 SQIVND (reference sequence). The CDR3 is made up of 15 amino acids. Between the trimmed V and J ends, which lost 3 bases and 0 bases, there was a span of 9 bases. The chain's CDR3 is CASSILPRSGNTIYF. The CDR3 DNA reads as TGTGCCAGTAGTATTCTACCGCGCTCTGGAAACACCATATATTTT.

This clone was observed once. V and J are TRBV28 and TRBJ2-7, with TRBD1 matching 9 bases. Per germline, CDR1 MDHEN and CDR2 SYDVKM. V shed 7 bases and J 3 bases; nucleotides not matched to a gene: 4. The CDR3 loop spans 13 amino acids. CDR3 in DNA: TGTGCCAGCAACCGGGACAGGGACTACGAGCAGTACTTC. Protein: CASNRDRDYEQYF.

The V call is TRBV7-8, the J call TRBJ2-1, with TRBD1 as a possible D gene (6 bases). The CDR3 has 13 amino acids. The V gene's germline CDR1 is SGHVS and CDR2 FQNEAQ. The V and J ends lost 5 bases and 15 bases respectively, with 20 bases between them. The CDR3 sequence is CASSNSAGDEGFF. As DNA, the CDR3 is TGTGCCAGCAGCAATTCGGCAGGGGACGAGGGGTTCTTC. The variable domain in full, with the rest retrieved from reference TRBV7-8 and TRBJ2-1, is GAGVSQSPRYKVAKRGQDVALRCDPISGHVSLFWYQQALGQGPEFLTYFQNEAQLDKSGLPSDRFFAERPEGSVSTLKIQRTQQEDSAVYLCASSNSAGDEGFFGPGTRLTVL.

The chain carries TRBV21-1 and TRBJ2-5. TRBV21-1 is labeled a pseudogene. The CDR3 length is 14 residues. CDR3 bases: TGTGCCAGCAGAGGCTACACTTTCTCTGAGACCCAGTACTTC. Translated: CASRGYTFSETQYF.

V and J are TRBV6-1 and TRBJ1-5; D might be TRBD1 (5 bases). The V gene lost 2 bases and the J gene lost 2 bases, with 13 bases spanning the gap. The germline CDR1 and CDR2 sequences are MNHNS and SASEGT. The CDR3 is 16 residues long. The DNA for the CDR3 is TGTGCCAGCAGTGAACAGAAGGGGTTCGGCAATCAGCCCCAGCATTTT. It encodes CASSEQKGFGNQPQHF.

The chain combines TRBV27 with TRBJ2-1, with 7 bases lining up with TRBD1. Germline assignment: CDR1 MNHEY and CDR2 SMNVEV (reference sequence). This CDR3 contains 12 residues. J was trimmed by 12 bases and V by 2 bases; bases with no gene match: 4. This chain's CDR3 is CASSLRGQGQFF. The DNA of the CDR3 is TGTGCCAGCAGTTTAAGGGGGCAGGGGCAGTTCTTC.

By its share, this clone is large (0.1 to 1%). Within the sample, other DNA sequences also encode this same CDR3. J is TRBJ2-3 and V is TRBV7-2, with a tentative D call TRBD2 (7 bases). Trimming removed 2 bases at V and 6 bases at J, with 15 bases between. This CDR3 comprises 15 residues. The germline V gene has CDR1 SGHTA and CDR2 FQGNSA. The CDR3 protein is CASSLSGGAGDTQYF. The DNA of the CDR3 is TGTGCCAGCAGCTTAAGTGGGGGGGCGGGGGATACGCAGTATTTT.

The genes are TRBV5-1 and TRBJ1-2, with 7 bases aligning to TRBD1. Trimming at V came to 1 base and at J to 4 bases, leaving 4 bases not matched to a gene. Per germline, CDR1 SGHRS and CDR2 YFSETQ. This CDR3 comprises 14 residues. CDR3 in DNA: TGCGCCAGCAGCTTGCGGGACAGTCGCTATGGCTACACCTTC. Residues: CASSLRDSRYGYTF.

The chain links TRBV27 to TRBJ2-5; TRBD1 agrees at 7 bases. Germline CDR1 and CDR2: MNHEY and SMNVEV (reference sequence). Trimming took 2 bases from V and 2 from J; bases not matched to a gene: 2. This CDR3 is built from 14 residues. The CDR3 sequence: CASSLLQGQETQYF. In DNA form, the CDR3 reads TGTGCCAGCAGTTTACTACAGGGGCAAGAGACCCAGTACTTC.

V usage is TRBV7-6 and J usage is TRBJ2-3; a possible D gene is TRBD1 (6 bases). The germline gives CDR1 SGHVS, CDR2 FNYEAQ. CDR3 size: 15 residues. The ends were cut back, 6 bases at V and 0 bases at J, with 13 bases in the middle. In DNA form, the CDR3 reads TGTGCCAGCAGTCCCGGGACAACTAGCACAGATACGCAGTATTTT. It encodes CASSPGTTSTDTQYF.

V is TRBV13 and J is TRBJ2-7; 10 nucleotides align to TRBD1. Trimming cost V 3 bases and J 2 bases; bases outside gene matches: 7. CDR3 length: 16 residues. CDR1 and CDR2 from the germline V gene are PRHDT and FYEKMQ (reference sequence). This CDR3 reads CASSLEGQGKTYEQYF. Here the CDR3 DNA reads TGTGCCAGCAGCTTGGAGGGACAGGGGAAAACCTACGAGCAGTACTTC.

This chain links TRBV7-6 with TRBJ2-3, with TRBD2 identical over 10 bases. The V gene end was trimmed by 6 bases and the J gene end by 2 bases; junction bases not matched to a gene: 8. This CDR3 has 16 residues. Germline values: CDR1 SGHVS, CDR2 FNYEAQ. CDR3 residues: CASSPTSGAYTDTQYF. The CDR3 DNA is TGTGCCAGCAGTCCTACTAGCGGGGCCTACACAGATACGCAGTATTTT.

The chain links TRBV9 to TRBJ2-1; unclear D gene. CDR1 and CDR2 from the germline V gene are SGDLS and YYNGEE. V dropped 0 bases and J dropped 1 base, with 8 bases sitting between them. The length of the CDR3 is 15 residues. The CDR3 coding sequence is TGTGCCAGCAGCGTAGGGGCTGATTCCTACAATGAGCAGTTCTTC. This sequence encodes CASSVGADSYNEQFF.

This chain joins TRBV27 and TRBJ2-7; weak D call: TRBD2 (6 bases). Germline V gene sequence: CDR1 MNHEY, CDR2 SMNVEV (reference sequence). Trimming stripped 6 bases from V and 5 bases from J, with 17 bases between. The CDR3 spans 14 residues. CDR3 in DNA: TGTGCCAGCAGCTTAGGAGGGCAGGGTGACGAGCAGTACTTC. It codes for CASSLGGQGDEQYF.

The J gene is TRBJ2-7, the V gene TRBV4-1, with D uncertain. The germline V and J ends were trimmed by 6 bases and 0 bases, with 12 bases remaining between them. CDR1 and CDR2 from the germline V gene are MGHRA and YSYEKL. The CDR3 spans 14 residues. The CDR3 DNA sequence: TGCGCCAGCAGTGGAGTAGGGCTCTCCTACGAGCAGTACTTC. It translates to CASSGVGLSYEQYF.

The V and J genes are TRBV27 and TRBJ2-1; no reliable D call. The CDR3 runs to 16 residues. Per the germline V gene, CDR1 is MNHEY and CDR2 is SMNVEV (reference sequence). The V and J ends lost 2 bases and 1 base respectively, with 12 bases between them. The CDR3 spells CASSLMADLSYNEQFF. CDR3 nucleotide sequence: TGTGCCAGCAGTTTAATGGCGGACCTTTCCTACAATGAGCAGTTCTTC.

This clone was recorded once. V is TRBV5-4 and J is TRBJ1-4, with TRBD1 identical over 8 bases. V gave up 3 bases and J gave up 3 bases; unmatched junction bases: 10. Germline V gene sequence: CDR1 SGHNT, CDR2 YYREEE (reference sequence). There are 17 residues in the CDR3. CDR3 sequence: CASSSRAGGSANEKLFF. CDR3 sequence (DNA): TGTGCCAGCAGCTCCCGGGCAGGGGGCTCGGCTAATGAAAAACTGTTTTTT. The entire variable domain, with the rest obtained from reference TRBV5-4 and TRBJ1-4, is as follows: ETGVTQSPTHLIKTRGQQVTLRCSSQSGHNTVSWYQQALGQGPQFIFQYYREEENGRGNFPPRFSGLQFPNYSSELNVNALELDDSALYLCASSSRAGGSANEKLFFGSGTQLSVL.

The rearrangement uses TRBV7-6 and TRBJ2-5, with TRBD1 identical over 8 bases. The V gene end was trimmed by 5 bases and the J gene end by 5 bases; junction bases not matched to a gene: 7. Looked up from germline, CDR1 is SGHVS and CDR2 is FNYEAQ. The CDR3 spans 14 residues. The CDR3 coding sequence is TGTGCCAGCAGCGTACAGGGGGTATGGGAGACCCAGTACTTC. Translated: CASSVQGVWETQYF.

The chain employs TRBV13 and TRBJ2-1; D may be TRBD1 (5 bases). The CDR3 loop spans 20 amino acids. With 1 base removed from V and 5 bases from J, the gap between germline ends came to 27 bases. Germline V lookup: CDR1 PRHDT, CDR2 FYEKMQ (reference sequence). The CDR3 loop reads CASSLAAGQHPPEKNNEQFF. CDR3 DNA: TGTGCCAGCAGCTTAGCAGCAGGGCAACATCCCCCCGAGAAAAACAATGAGCAGTTCTTC.

This chain uses TRBV6-4 with TRBJ1-2; no reliable D call. V shed 3 bases and J shed 4 bases, with 9 bases lying between them. Germline CDR1 MRHNA, CDR2 SNTAGT. This CDR3 has 13 amino acids. CDR3 sequence reads: CASSDSWGYGYTF. The CDR3 DNA sequence: TGTGCCAGCAGTGATTCCTGGGGCTATGGCTACACCTTC.

The J gene is TRBJ2-7, the V gene TRBV27; D is unclear. V lost 0 bases and J lost 7, with 10 bases in between. The germline V gene has CDR1 MNHEY and CDR2 SMNVEV (reference sequence). The CDR3 is 13 amino acids. This chain's CDR3 is CASSLSSRSEQYF. The CDR3 DNA reads as TGTGCCAGCAGTTTATCGAGCCGTTCAGAGCAGTACTTC.